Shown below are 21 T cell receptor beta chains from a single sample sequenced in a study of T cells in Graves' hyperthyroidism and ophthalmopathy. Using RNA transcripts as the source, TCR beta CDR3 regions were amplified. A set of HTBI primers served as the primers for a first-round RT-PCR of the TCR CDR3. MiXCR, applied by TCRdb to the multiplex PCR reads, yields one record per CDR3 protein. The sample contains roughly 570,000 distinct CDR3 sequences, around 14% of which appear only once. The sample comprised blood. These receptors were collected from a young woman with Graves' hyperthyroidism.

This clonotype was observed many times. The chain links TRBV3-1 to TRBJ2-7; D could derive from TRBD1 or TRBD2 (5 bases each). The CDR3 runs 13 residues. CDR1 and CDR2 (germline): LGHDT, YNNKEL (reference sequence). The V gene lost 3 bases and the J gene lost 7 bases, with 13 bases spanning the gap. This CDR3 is CASSQTAWGEQYF. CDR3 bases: TGTGCCAGCAGCCAGACAGCGTGGGGGGAGCAGTACTTC.

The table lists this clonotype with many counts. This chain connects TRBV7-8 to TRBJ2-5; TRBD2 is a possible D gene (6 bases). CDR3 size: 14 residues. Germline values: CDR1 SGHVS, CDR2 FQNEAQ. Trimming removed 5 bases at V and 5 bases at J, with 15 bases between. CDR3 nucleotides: TGTGCCAGCAGCACCGGATGGGCGGGGGAGACCCAGTACTTC. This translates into CASSTGWAGETQYF.

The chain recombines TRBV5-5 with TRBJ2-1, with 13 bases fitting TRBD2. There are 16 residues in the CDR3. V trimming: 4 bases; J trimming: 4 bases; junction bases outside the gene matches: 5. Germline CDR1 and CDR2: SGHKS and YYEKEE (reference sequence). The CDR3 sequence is CASSDRTSGSYNEQFF. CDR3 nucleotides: TGTGCCAGCAGCGATCGGACTAGCGGGAGTTACAATGAGCAGTTCTTC.

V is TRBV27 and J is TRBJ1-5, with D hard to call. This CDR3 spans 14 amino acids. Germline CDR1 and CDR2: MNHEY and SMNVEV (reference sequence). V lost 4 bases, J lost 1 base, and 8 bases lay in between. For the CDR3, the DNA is TGTGCCAGCAGTTCTGGGAGAAGCAATCAGCCCCAGCATTTT. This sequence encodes CASSSGRSNQPQHF.

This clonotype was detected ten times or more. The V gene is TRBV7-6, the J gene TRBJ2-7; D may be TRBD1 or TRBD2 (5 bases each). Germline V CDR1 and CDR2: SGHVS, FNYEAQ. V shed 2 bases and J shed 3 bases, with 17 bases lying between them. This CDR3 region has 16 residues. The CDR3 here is CASSLFIWAGGYEQYF. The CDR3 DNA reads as TGTGCCAGCAGCTTATTTATATGGGCTGGGGGCTACGAGCAGTACTTC. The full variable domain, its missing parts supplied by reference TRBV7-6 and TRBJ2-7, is GAGVSQSPRYKVTKRGQDVALRCDPISGHVSLYWYRQALGQGPEFLTYFNYEAQQDKSGLPNDRFSAERPEGSISTLTIQRTEQRDSAMYRCASSLFIWAGGYEQYFGPGTRLTVT.

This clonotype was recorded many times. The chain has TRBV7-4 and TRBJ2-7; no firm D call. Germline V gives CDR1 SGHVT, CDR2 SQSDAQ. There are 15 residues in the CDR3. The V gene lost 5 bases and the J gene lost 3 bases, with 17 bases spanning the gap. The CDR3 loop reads CASSATENLNYEQYF. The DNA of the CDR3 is TGTGCCAGCAGCGCTACAGAGAACTTAAACTACGAGCAGTACTTC.

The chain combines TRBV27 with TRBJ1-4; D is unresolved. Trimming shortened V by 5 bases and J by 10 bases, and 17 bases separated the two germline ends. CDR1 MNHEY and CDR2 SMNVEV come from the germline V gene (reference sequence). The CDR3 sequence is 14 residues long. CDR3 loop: CASSAPGKGAKLFF. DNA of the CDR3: TGTGCCAGCAGTGCCCCGGGGAAGGGTGCAAAACTGTTTTTT. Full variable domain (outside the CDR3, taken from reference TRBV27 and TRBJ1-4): EAQVTQNPRYLITVTGKKLTVTCSQNMNHEYMSWYRQDPGLGLRQIYYSMNVEVTDKGDVPEGYKVSRKEKRNFPLILESPSPNQTSLYFCASSAPGKGAKLFFGSGTQLSVL.

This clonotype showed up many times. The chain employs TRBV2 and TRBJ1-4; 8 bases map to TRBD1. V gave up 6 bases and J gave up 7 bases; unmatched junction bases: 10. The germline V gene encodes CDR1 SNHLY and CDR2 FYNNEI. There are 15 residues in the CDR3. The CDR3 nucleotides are TGTGCCAGCAGAAAGGACAGGGTTGGGGGTGAAAAACTGTTTTTT. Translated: CASRKDRVGGEKLFF. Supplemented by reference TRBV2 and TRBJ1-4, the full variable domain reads EPEVTQTPSHQVTQMGQEVILRCVPISNHLYFYWYRQILGQKVEFLVSFYNNEISEKSEIFDDQFSVERPDGSNFTLKIRSTKLEDSAMYFCASRKDRVGGEKLFFGSGTQLSVL.

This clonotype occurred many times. The CDR3 DNA follows: TGCGCCAGCAGTAGTGGCCGAACCGGGGAGCTGTTTTTT. Translation gives CASSSGRTGELFF. The chain joins TRBV5-1 to TRBJ2-2, with D unresolved. The germline CDR1 and CDR2 sequences are SGHRS and YFSETQ. The germline V and J ends were trimmed by 5 bases and 5 bases, with 10 bases remaining between them. The CDR3 is 13 residues long.

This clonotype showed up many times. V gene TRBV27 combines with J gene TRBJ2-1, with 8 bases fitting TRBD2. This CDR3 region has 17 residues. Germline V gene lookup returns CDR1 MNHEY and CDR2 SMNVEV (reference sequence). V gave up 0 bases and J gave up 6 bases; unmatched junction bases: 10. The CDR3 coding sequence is TGTGCCAGCAGTTTATCGATGGTAGCGGGATTTGGCAATGAGCAGTTCTTC. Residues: CASSLSMVAGFGNEQFF.

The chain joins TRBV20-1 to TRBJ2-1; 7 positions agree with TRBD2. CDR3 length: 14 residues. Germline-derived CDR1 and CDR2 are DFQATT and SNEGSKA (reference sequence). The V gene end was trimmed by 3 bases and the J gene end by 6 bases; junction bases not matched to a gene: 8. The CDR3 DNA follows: TGCAGTGCTAGTTTCGTAGCGGGCTTCAATGAGCAGTTCTTC. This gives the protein CSASFVAGFNEQFF.

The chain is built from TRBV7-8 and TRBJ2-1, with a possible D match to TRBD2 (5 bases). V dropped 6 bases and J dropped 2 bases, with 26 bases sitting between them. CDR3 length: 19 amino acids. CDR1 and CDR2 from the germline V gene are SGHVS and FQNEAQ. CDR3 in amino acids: CASRKLGSSTILTYNEQFF. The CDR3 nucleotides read TGTGCCAGCAGAAAACTAGGTTCCTCTACAATATTAACCTACAATGAGCAGTTCTTC.

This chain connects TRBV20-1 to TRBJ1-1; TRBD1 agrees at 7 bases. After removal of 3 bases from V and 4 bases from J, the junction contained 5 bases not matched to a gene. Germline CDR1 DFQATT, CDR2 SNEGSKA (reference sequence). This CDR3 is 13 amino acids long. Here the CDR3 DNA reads TGCAGTGCTAGTAGGGGGCAGAGCACTGAAGCTTTCTTT. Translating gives CSASRGQSTEAFF.

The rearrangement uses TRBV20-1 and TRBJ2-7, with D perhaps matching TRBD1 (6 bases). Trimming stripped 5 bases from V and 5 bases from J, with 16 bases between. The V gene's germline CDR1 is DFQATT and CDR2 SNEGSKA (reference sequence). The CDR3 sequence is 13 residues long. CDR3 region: CSAFTGISDEQYF. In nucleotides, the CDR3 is TGCAGTGCTTTTACAGGGATATCCGACGAGCAGTACTTC.

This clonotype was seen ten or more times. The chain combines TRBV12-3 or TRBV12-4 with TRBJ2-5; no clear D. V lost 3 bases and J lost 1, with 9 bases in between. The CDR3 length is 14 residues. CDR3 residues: CASSLVDAQETQYF. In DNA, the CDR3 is TGTGCCAGCAGTTTGGTGGACGCCCAAGAGACCCAGTACTTC.

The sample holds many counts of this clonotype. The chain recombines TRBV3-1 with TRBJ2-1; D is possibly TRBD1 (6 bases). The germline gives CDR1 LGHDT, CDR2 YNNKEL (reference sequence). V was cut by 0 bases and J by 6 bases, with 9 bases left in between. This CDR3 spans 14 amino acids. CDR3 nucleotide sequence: TGTGCCAGCAGCCAAGAGGGGGCCTCCAATGAGCAGTTCTTC. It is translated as CASSQEGASNEQFF.

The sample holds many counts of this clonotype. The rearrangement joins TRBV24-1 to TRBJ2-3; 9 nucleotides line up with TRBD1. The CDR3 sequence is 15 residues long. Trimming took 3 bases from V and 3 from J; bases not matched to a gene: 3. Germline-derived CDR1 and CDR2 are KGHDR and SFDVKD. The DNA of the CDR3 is TGTGCCACCAGTGATCGCGGACAGGGGACAGATACGCAGTATTTT. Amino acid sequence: CATSDRGQGTDTQYF.

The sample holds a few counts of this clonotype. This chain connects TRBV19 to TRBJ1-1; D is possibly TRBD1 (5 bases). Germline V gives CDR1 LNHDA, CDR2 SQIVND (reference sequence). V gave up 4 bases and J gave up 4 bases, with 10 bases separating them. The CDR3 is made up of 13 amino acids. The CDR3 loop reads CASSTGQSTEAFF. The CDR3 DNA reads TGTGCCAGTAGTACCGGACAAAGCACTGAAGCTTTCTTT. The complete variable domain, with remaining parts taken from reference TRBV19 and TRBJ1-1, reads DGGITQSPKYLFRKEGQNVTLSCEQNLNHDAMYWYRQDPGQGLRLIYYSQIVNDFQKGDIAEGYSVSREKKESFPLTVTSAQKNPTAFYLCASSTGQSTEAFFGQGTRLTVV.

CDR3 amino acids: CASSYYGDNTYEQYF. The CDR3 DNA sequence: TGTGCCAGCAGTTACTATGGGGACAACACCTACGAGCAGTACTTC. This chain connects TRBV6-5 to TRBJ2-7; possibly TRBD1 for D (6 bases). In germline, CDR1 is MNHEY, CDR2 SVGAGI. The V and J ends lost 1 base and 2 bases respectively, with 12 bases between them. This CDR3 has 15 amino acids.

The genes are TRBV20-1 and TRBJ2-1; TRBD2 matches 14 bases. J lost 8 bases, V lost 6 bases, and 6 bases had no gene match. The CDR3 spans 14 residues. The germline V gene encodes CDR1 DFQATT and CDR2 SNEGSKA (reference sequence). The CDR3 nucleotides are TGCAGTGCCCCCGGGACTAGCGGGAGTCATGAGCAGTTCTTC. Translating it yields CSAPGTSGSHEQFF.

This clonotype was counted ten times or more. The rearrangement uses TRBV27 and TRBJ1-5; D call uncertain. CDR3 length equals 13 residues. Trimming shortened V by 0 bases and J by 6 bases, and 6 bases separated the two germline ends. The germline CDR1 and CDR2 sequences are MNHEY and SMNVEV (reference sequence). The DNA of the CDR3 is TGTGCCAGCAGTTTATCGGGAACTCAGCCCCAGCATTTT. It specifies CASSLSGTQPQHF.